Listed below are T cell receptor beta chains from one sample, sequenced in a study of cytomegalovirus exposure and HLA in healthy donors. Sequencing was performed with immunoSEQ multiplex PCR; in TCRdb, only in-frame clones are kept and a portion is missing. Among nearly 65,000 clones listed, almost 75% were seen once. The sequencing input was PBMCs. Receptors were obtained from a man aged 45-60 years in good health and CMV-seronegative. CDR3s include the opening cysteine and the closing phenylalanine or tryptophan. D genes are given only for firm matches. Clone size, where shown, is once, few, many, or a class for clones that have expanded.

TRBD1	TRBV9	TRBJ1-1	-	TGTGCCAGCAGCGTAGAGGGGGGGGGACAGGCCCCATTCCCGCTCCCGAACACTGAAGCTTTCTTT	CASSVEGGGQAPFPLPNTEAFF
-	TRBV10-1	TRBJ2-7	-	TGCGCCAGCAGTGAGTCCGGGGTAAGCTCCTACGAGCAGTACTTC	CASSESGVSSYEQYF
-	TRBV7-9	TRBJ2-7	few	TGTGCCAGCAGCTTACCCCTCTTCAGACAGGTTCTATCCTACGAGCAGTACTTC	CASSLPLFRQVLSYEQYF
TRBD2	TRBV19	TRBJ2-2	few	TGTGCCAGTAGTAGCGGGGGGCCCGGGGAGCTGTTTTTT	CASSSGGPGELFF
-	TRBV6-5	TRBJ2-5	-	TGTGCCAGCAGCCAAACTAGACAAGAGACCCAGTACTTC	CASSQTRQETQYF
-	TRBV29-1	TRBJ2-7	-	TGCAGCGTTGGGGACTCCTCCTACGAGCAGTACTTC	CSVGDSSYEQYF
-	TRBV10-3	TRBJ1-1	-	TGTGCCATCAGTGGCGCACAGGGCTTTGAAGCTTTCTTT	CAISGAQGFEAFF
-	TRBV10-3	TRBJ1-5	-	TGTGCCATCAGTGAGGACAGACAGCCCCAGCATTTT	CAISEDRQPQHF
TRBD1	TRBV18	TRBJ1-5	-	TGTGCCAGCTCACCACCGGACAGGGCAGGTGATCAGCCCCAGCATTTT	CASSPPDRAGDQPQHF
-	TRBV5-1	TRBJ2-5	-	TGCGCCAGCACCAAGGACAGCCGGCTAGGGGAGACCCAGTACTTC	CASTKDSRLGETQYF
-	TRBV30	TRBJ1-5	-	TGTGCCTGGAGTGACAGGTTCGATCAGCCCCAGCATTTT	CAWSDRFDQPQHF
-	TRBV9	TRBJ1-4	-	TGTGCCAGCAGCGCCTACGTGGGCCTTAATGAAAAACTGTTTTTT	CASSAYVGLNEKLFF
-	TRBV6-6	TRBJ1-5	-	TGTGCCAGCAGTCGCACAGGGTCAAATCAGCCCCAGCATTTT	CASSRTGSNQPQHF
-	TRBV7-2	TRBJ1-6	-	TGTGCCAGCAGCTTCGGACACTATAATTCACCCCTCCACTTT	CASSFGHYNSPLHF
-	TRBV4-1	TRBJ2-1	few	TGCGCCAGCACCCGAGTGGGGAGCTACAATGAGCAGTTCTTC	CASTRVGSYNEQFF
-	TRBV30	TRBJ2-7	once	TGTGCCTGGAAGATTAAGGACCAGGGGTTGGCCTCCTACGAGCAGTACTTC	CAWKIKDQGLASYEQYF
-	TRBV5-1	TRBJ2-7	-	TGCGCCAGCAGCTTGGACGGGTACGAGCAGTACTTC	CASSLDGYEQYF
TRBD1	TRBV6-1	TRBJ2-7	-	TGTGCCAGCAGTGAAGCCCTCCCGGCAGGGGGCCGGGACGAGCAGTACTTC	CASSEALPAGGRDEQYF
TRBD1	TRBV6-5	TRBJ1-2	-	TGTGCCAGCAGTTACTCACAGGGGGAGGTGGATGGCTACACCTTC	CASSYSQGEVDGYTF